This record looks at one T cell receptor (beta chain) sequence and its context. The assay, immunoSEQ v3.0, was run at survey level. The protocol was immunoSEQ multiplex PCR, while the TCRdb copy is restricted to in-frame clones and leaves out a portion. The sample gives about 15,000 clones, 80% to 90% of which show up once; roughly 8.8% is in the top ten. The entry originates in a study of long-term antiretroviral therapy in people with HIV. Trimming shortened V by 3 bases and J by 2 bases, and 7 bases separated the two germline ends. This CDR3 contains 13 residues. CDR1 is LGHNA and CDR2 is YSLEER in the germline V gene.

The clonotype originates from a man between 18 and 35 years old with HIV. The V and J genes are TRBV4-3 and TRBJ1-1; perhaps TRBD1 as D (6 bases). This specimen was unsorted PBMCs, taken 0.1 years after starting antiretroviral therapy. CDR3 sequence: CASSQGANTEAFF. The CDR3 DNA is TGCGCCAGCAGCCAGGGGGCAAACACTGAAGCTTTCTTT.